This passage covers 17 T cell receptor beta chains from one sample sequenced in a study of T cells after yellow fever vaccination (dated by TCRdb to between 2018 and 2021). Taken with the paper, the label for treatment or condition translates to: live attenuated yellow fever vaccine strain. Library method: 5' RACE. TCRdb records Illumina HiSeq 2500 as the sequencer. TCRdb trimmed public reads at Q25 via fastp, called clones via MiXCR and kept in-frame beta chains. CDR3 protein duplicates are merged, each entry listing the most common genes and DNA. The sample yields around 530,000 distinct CDR3 sequences; about a sixth were counted once. Of the sample, roughly a sixth falls within the top ten clones. Sequenced here: PBMCs, sampled around 5 days after the first yellow fever vaccination. The receptors were sampled from a man between 18 and 29 years old who received the YFV17D yellow fever vaccine.

The rearrangement joins TRBV7-9 to TRBJ2-1; D remains unclear. V gave up 7 bases and J gave up 4 bases, with 11 bases separating them. Per the germline V gene, CDR1 is SEHNR and CDR2 is FQNEAQ (reference sequence). The CDR3 loop spans 13 amino acids. For the CDR3, the DNA is TGTGCCAGCAATAGGTACAGTTACAATGAGCAGTTCTTC. Encoded protein: CASNRYSYNEQFF. Filled out from reference TRBV7-9 and TRBJ2-1, the complete variable domain reads DTGVSQNPRHKITKRGQNVTFRCDPISEHNRLYWYRQTLGQGPEFLTYFQNEAQLEKSRLLSDRFSAERPKGSFSTLEIQRTEQGDSAMYLCASNRYSYNEQFFGPGTRLTVL.

This clonotype was counted between two and nine times. Given the absence of the conserved phenylalanine or tryptophan at the CDR3 end, a read error is likely. It is unclear where the CDR3 begins or ends on the DNA, so no DNA is shown, and the CDR3 is as TCRdb lists it. The V gene is TRBV5-5, the J gene TRBJ2-5; the listed D gene, TRBD2, was not tested against the DNA. CDR1 SGHKS and CDR2 YYEKEE come from the germline V gene (reference sequence). Termini included, the CDR3 measures 13 amino acids. The chain's CDR3 is CASSWGVSGGRGI.

The J gene is TRBJ1-1, the V gene TRBV4-1; a weak D match, TRBD1 (6 bases). CDR3 length: 16 amino acids. The V gene's germline CDR1 is MGHRA and CDR2 YSYEKL. The V end was cut by 0 bases, the J end by 1 base, with 12 bases between. The CDR3 DNA reads as TGCGCCAGCAGCCAAGACTTGGGACACCGGAACACTGAAGCTTTCTTT. Translation: CASSQDLGHRNTEAFF.

This clonotype was seen only a few times. The CDR3 loop is CSGQAGLHGEQFF. The CDR3, as DNA: TGCAGCGGACAAGCAGGCCTGCACGGTGAGCAGTTCTTC. The V call is TRBV29-1, the J call TRBJ2-1; D is unclear. Germline CDR1 SQVTM, CDR2 ANQGSEA. The CDR3 totals 13 residues. V lost 7 bases, J lost 9 bases, and 19 bases lay in between.

This clonotype was observed a few times. The CDR3, as DNA: TGTGCCAGCAGCATCCCGGGGGGCTCCGGGGAGCAGTTCTTC. It specifies CASSIPGGSGEQFF. V gene TRBV7-2 combines with J gene TRBJ2-1, with D possibly TRBD2 on 7 matching bases. CDR3 length equals 14 residues. The germline V gene encodes CDR1 SGHTA and CDR2 FQGNSA. V lost 5 bases, J lost 10 bases, and 18 bases lay in between.

The table lists this clonotype with a few counts. The J gene is TRBJ2-2, the V gene TRBV10-3; 9 bases are shared with TRBD2. The V and J ends lost 6 bases and 4 bases, in that order; junction bases with no gene match: 3. The length of the CDR3 is 14 residues. Germline CDR1 is ENHRY and CDR2 is SYGVKD. CDR3 DNA: TGTGCCATCAGGGAGACTAGCGGCACCGGGGAGCTGTTTTTT. Encoded protein: CAIRETSGTGELFF.

The V and J genes are TRBV20-1 and TRBJ1-5; TRBD1 agrees at 11 bases. The CDR3 loop spans 14 amino acids. CDR1 and CDR2 from the germline V gene are DFQATT and SNEGSKA (reference sequence). Trimming removed 1 base from V and 6 bases from J; junction bases left unmatched: 2. In nucleotides, the CDR3 is TGCAGTGCTAGAGCGGGACAGGGGGGTCAGCCCCAGCATTTT. Its translation: CSARAGQGGQPQHF.

The chain recombines TRBV5-1 with TRBJ2-7, with a tentative D call TRBD2 (5 bases). Germline CDR1 is SGHRS and CDR2 is YFSETQ. Trimming pared 0 bases from V and 3 bases from J, leaving 16 bases between. This CDR3 region has 16 residues. Written as DNA, the CDR3 is TGCGCCAGCAGCTTGGGGGGAGTGAGCGGTTACTACGAGCAGTACTTC. Translated, it gives CASSLGGVSGYYEQYF.

This sequence joins TRBV28 and TRBJ1-1, with D tentatively TRBD1 (5 bases). This CDR3 is 13 amino acids long. The germline V gene encodes CDR1 MDHEN and CDR2 SYDVKM. V gave up 7 bases and J gave up 10 bases, with 19 bases separating them. In DNA, the CDR3 is TGTGCCAGCATTACGGGACTTAGGGTTGCAGCTTTCTTT. Amino acids: CASITGLRVAAFF.

The chain has TRBV20-1 and TRBJ1-2; 7 bases fit TRBD1. Germline lookup yields CDR1 DFQATT and CDR2 SNEGSKA (reference sequence). The CDR3 length is 14 residues. V was pared by 4 bases and J by 0 bases, with 5 bases of the junction left unmatched. In nucleotides, the CDR3 is TGCAGTGCTAATAGACAGGGACCTAACTATGGCTACACCTTC. Residues: CSANRQGPNYGYTF.

Note on this clonotype: Sequence at one end of the junction differs from germline and may be a read error. The chain recombines TRBV7-7 with TRBJ2-2; D is perhaps TRBD1 (5 bases). The CDR3 is 14 residues long. Germline values: CDR1 SSHAT, CDR2 FNYEAQ (reference sequence). CDR3 nucleotides: TGTGCTAGCAGCCAGGGCGCGACCACCGGGGAGCTGTTTTTT. It encodes CASSQGATTGELFF.

The sample holds many counts of this clonotype. CDR3 DNA sequence: TGTGCCAGCTCACCACGACGGCGGGGGGGCATCAATGAGCAGTTCTTC. Translated, it gives CASSPRRRGGINEQFF. This chain connects TRBV18 to TRBJ2-1, with 9 bases aligning to TRBD2. The germline gives CDR1 KGHSH, CDR2 LQKENI. Trimming at V came to 1 base and at J to 6 bases, leaving 7 bases not matched to a gene. The CDR3 is 16 residues long. The whole variable domain, filled in from reference TRBV18 and TRBJ2-1, reads NAGVMQNPRHLVRRRGQEARLRCSPMKGHSHVYWYRQLPEEGLKFMVYLQKENIIDESGMPKERFSAEFPKEGPSILRIQQVVRGDSAAYFCASSPRRRGGINEQFFGPGTRLTVL.

The rearrangement joins TRBV7-9 to TRBJ1-2, with 7 bases that match TRBD1. CDR1 and CDR2 (germline): SEHNR, FQNEAQ (reference sequence). Trimming cost V 4 bases and J 4 bases; bases outside gene matches: 9. This CDR3 comprises 15 residues. The CDR3 sequence is CASSSLQGGFYGYTF. DNA for the CDR3: TGTGCCAGCAGCTCTCTGCAGGGGGGATTCTATGGCTACACCTTC.

This clonotype appeared a few times. The genes are TRBV6-1 and TRBJ1-1; D call uncertain. V was clipped by 0 bases and J by 8 bases, with 10 bases between them. The CDR3 is made up of 13 amino acids. The germline CDR1 and CDR2 sequences are MNHNS and SASEGT. CDR3 bases: TGTGCCAGCAGTGAAGCGGTCGGTTGGGAAGCTTTCTTT. It yields the protein CASSEAVGWEAFF.

This clonotype has a handful of counts. V usage is TRBV19 and J usage is TRBJ2-1; D not resolved. The germline V gene has CDR1 LNHDA and CDR2 SQIVND (reference sequence). The CDR3 spans 14 residues. The V end lost 5 bases, the J end lost 6 bases, and 14 bases lay between the germline ends. The DNA of the CDR3 is TGTGCCAGTAGTCCGACTGCGACGTTCAATGAGCAGTTCTTC. It yields the protein CASSPTATFNEQFF.

This chain uses TRBV18 with TRBJ2-1; 13 nucleotides agree with TRBD2. J gave up 9 bases and V 3 bases, and 5 bases lay outside the gene matches. The CDR3 extends over 15 amino acids. The germline V gene has CDR1 KGHSH and CDR2 LQKENI. This CDR3 reads CASSPGLAGKGEQFF. CDR3 bases: TGTGCCAGCTCACCGGGACTAGCGGGGAAAGGTGAGCAGTTCTTC.

This clonotype turned up a few times. This chain connects TRBV6-5 to TRBJ2-7, with D unclear. Germline V lookup: CDR1 MNHEY, CDR2 SVGAGI. V was trimmed by 4 bases and J by 2 bases, leaving 12 bases between them. This CDR3 spans 14 amino acids. The CDR3 sequence: CASSFTGEAYEQYF. DNA of the CDR3: TGTGCCAGCAGTTTCACTGGGGAAGCCTACGAGCAGTACTTC.